This T cell receptor beta chain was recorded in a study of vaccination effects on CD4 cells after COVID-19. To note about this clone: What it binds is not known. Other nucleotide sequences in the sample specify the same CDR3.

Sequencing was preceded by expansion of antigen-specific CD4+ T cells with viral peptide pools in the ViraFEST assay. Culture proceeded for more than 8 days, and CD4+ T cells were then isolated. Both day 3 and day 7 saw half the medium replaced with IL-2 medium. Measured with immunoSEQ multiplex PCR; TCRdb has only the in-frame clones, and not every one. Among 60,000 to 70,000 clones listed, about four fifths were seen once. The germline gives CDR1 SGHRS, CDR2 YFSETQ. V lost 0 bases to trimming and J lost 1 base, with 3 bases between them. The CDR3 has 13 amino acids. The gene calls are TRBV5-1 and TRBJ2-3, with D unclear. Specimen: CD4+ T cells from PBMCs cultured with HCoV-229E spike peptides, collected before COVID-19 vaccination. This receptor was identified in a human donor who received a COVID-19 vaccine. For the CDR3, the DNA is TGCGCCAGCAGCTTGGAGGGCACAGATACGCAGTATTTT. This codes for CASSLEGTDTQYF.